The 24 T cell receptor beta chains given below trace back to one sample, sequenced in a study of blood T cell repertoires in COVID-19 (TCRdb year 2020). The method behind the library was the immunoSEQ multiplex PCR assay. Here the immuneACCESS table is served through TCRdb, limited to in-frame sequences with V and J called. Missing clones are a known gap in these copies; in checked studies unresolved V genes cover under half, and the rest lacks a known reason. This sample is represented by roughly 200,000 clones; 70% to 80% of them were singletons. The leading ten clones occupy 5.5% to 7% of the sample. The sequencing sample was made of peripheral blood. These receptors were taken from a middle-aged woman with COVID-19, enrolled during active disease.

The chain uses TRBV3-1 (or the pseudogene TRBV3-2) and TRBJ2-4; 10 positions agree with TRBD2. The V gene end was trimmed by 1 base and the J gene end by 0 bases; junction bases not matched to a gene: 6. CDR1 is LGHDT, CDR2 YNNKEL, per germline (reference sequence). The CDR3 extends over 18 amino acids. The CDR3 reads CASSQGASGGIAKNIQYF. The CDR3 DNA sequence: TGTGCCAGCAGCCAAGGGGCTAGCGGGGGAATAGCCAAAAACATTCAGTACTTC.

The chain carries TRBV3-1 (or the pseudogene TRBV3-2) and TRBJ1-1; D is perhaps TRBD1 (5 bases). V was trimmed by 2 bases and J by 8 bases, leaving 15 bases between them. The germline CDR1 and CDR2 sequences are LGHDT and YNNKEL (reference sequence). This CDR3 is 14 amino acids long. The CDR3: CASSQLESTAEAFF. The CDR3 DNA reads as TGTGCCAGCAGCCAATTGGAGTCGACAGCAGAAGCTTTCTTT.

This sequence joins TRBV5-1 and TRBJ1-3; D ambiguous. V was clipped by 4 bases and J by 2 bases, with 13 bases between them. Germline CDR1 is SGHRS and CDR2 is YFSETQ. The CDR3 runs 15 residues. The CDR3 here is CASSTAASTGNTIYF. DNA of the CDR3: TGCGCCAGCAGCACTGCGGCCTCGACTGGAAACACCATATATTTT.

In DNA, the CDR3 is TGTGCCTGGAGTCCCGGACTAGCGGGAGACTACGAGCAGTACTTC. It encodes CAWSPGLAGDYEQYF. The genes are TRBV30 and TRBJ2-7; TRBD2 matches at 13 bases. The V gene end was trimmed by 2 bases and the J gene end by 3 bases; junction bases not matched to a gene: 4. From germline, CDR1 is GTSNPN and CDR2 SVGIG (reference sequence). The CDR3 runs 15 residues.

The V and J genes are TRBV4-1 and TRBJ2-7, with 8 positions matching TRBD1. Germline assignment: CDR1 MGHRA and CDR2 YSYEKL. V lost 0 bases, J lost 6 bases, and 13 bases stayed unmatched. This CDR3 region has 17 residues. The DNA of the CDR3 is TGCGCCAGCAGCCAAGACCCCTCTCAGGGGGCGAGGACCGAGCAGTACTTC. It encodes CASSQDPSQGARTEQYF.

This chain uses TRBV4-1 with TRBJ1-4; D remains ambiguous. CDR1 is MGHRA, CDR2 YSYEKL, per germline. Trimming took 3 bases from V and 0 from J, leaving 11 bases between them. The CDR3 has 16 amino acids. The CDR3 protein is CASSHVASSTNEKLFF. CDR3 sequence (DNA): TGCGCCAGCAGCCATGTGGCTTCCTCAACTAATGAAAAACTGTTTTTT.

This clone occurred a few times. The chain recombines TRBV5-1 with TRBJ2-1, with 11 bases aligning to TRBD2. The CDR3 extends over 18 amino acids. Germline V gene lookup returns CDR1 SGHRS and CDR2 YFSETQ. J was trimmed by 0 bases and V by 2 bases; bases with no gene match: 7. CDR3 protein: CASSFRTSGPSSYNEQFF. For the CDR3, the DNA is TGCGCCAGCAGCTTCAGGACTAGCGGGCCCAGCTCCTACAATGAGCAGTTCTTC.

This clone was observed many times. The chain combines TRBV19 with TRBJ2-3; 7 positions agree with TRBD1. V trimming: 5 bases; J trimming: 1 base; junction bases outside the gene matches: 3. Germline V CDR1 and CDR2: LNHDA, SQIVND (reference sequence). The CDR3 totals 14 residues. As DNA, the CDR3 is TGTGCCAGTAGTCCTGGACAGGGCACAGATACGCAGTATTTT. Protein: CASSPGQGTDTQYF.

The V call is TRBV5-4, the J call TRBJ2-3; 10 bases map to TRBD2. The CDR3 covers 16 residues. V lost 2 bases to trimming and J lost 6 bases; unmatched junction nucleotides: 9. The germline V gene encodes CDR1 SGHNT and CDR2 YYREEE (reference sequence). The CDR3 bases are TGTGCCAGCAGCTTACCCCCTAGCGGGGGAGGCGATACGCAGTATTTT. Translated: CASSLPPSGGGDTQYF.

This clone has only a few counts. The J gene is TRBJ1-6, the V gene TRBV5-5; weak D call: TRBD1 (6 bases). Trimming took 4 bases from V and 10 from J, leaving 21 bases between them. The CDR3 totals 16 residues. Germline loops: CDR1 SGHKS, CDR2 YYEKEE (reference sequence). The CDR3 here is CASSPATGGSGSPLHF. As DNA, the CDR3 is TGTGCCAGCAGCCCCGCGACAGGAGGCTCAGGATCACCCCTCCACTTT.

The CDR3 reads CASSNIGQGDGYTF. In DNA form, the CDR3 reads TGTGCCAGCAGCAATATTGGACAGGGGGATGGCTACACCTTC. This sequence joins TRBV6-5 and TRBJ1-2; 10 nucleotides agree with TRBD1. The CDR3 loop spans 14 amino acids. V lost 6 bases to trimming and J lost 6 bases; unmatched junction nucleotides: 7. The V gene's germline CDR1 is MNHEY and CDR2 SVGAGI.

J is TRBJ2-6 and V is TRBV6-2 or TRBV6-3, with D possibly being TRBD2 (5 bases). CDR3 size: 17 residues. Germline loops: CDR1 MNHEY, CDR2 SVGEGT. Trimming removed 4 bases at V and 0 bases at J, with 13 bases between. The CDR3: CASSLSEGFSGANVLTF. In nucleotides, the CDR3 is TGTGCCAGCAGTTTAAGTGAGGGATTCTCTGGGGCCAACGTCCTGACTTTC.

V is TRBV6-2 or TRBV6-3 and J is TRBJ1-4; D uncertain. The CDR3 has 19 residues. V lost 2 bases to trimming and J lost 5 bases, with 24 bases between them. Germline V lookup: CDR1 MNHEY, CDR2 SVGEGT. The CDR3 region has the DNA TGTGCCAGCAGTTACGTCTCAAGGCGGAGCCTCCTACTAAATGAAAAACTGTTTTTT. Protein product: CASSYVSRRSLLLNEKLFF.

The V and J genes are TRBV19 and TRBJ2-7, with 9 bases lining up with TRBD1. This CDR3 spans 14 amino acids. CDR1 LNHDA and CDR2 SQIVND come from the germline V gene (reference sequence). V shed 4 bases and J 6 bases; nucleotides not matched to a gene: 7. This CDR3 reads CASSSRDRDGEQYF. CDR3 bases: TGTGCCAGTAGTAGCCGGGACAGGGATGGCGAGCAGTACTTC.

This clone was seen a single time. The chain employs TRBV18 and TRBJ1-5, with 7 bases lining up with TRBD1. In germline, CDR1 is KGHSH, CDR2 LQKENI. V dropped 8 bases and J dropped 2; count of bases not matched to a gene: 3. The CDR3 is 13 amino acids. CDR3 nucleotides: TGTGCCAGCCATGGACAGGGCAATCAGCCCCAGCATTTT. The encoded protein is CASHGQGNQPQHF.

V and J are TRBV30 and TRBJ2-6, with D maybe TRBD2 (6 bases). This CDR3 contains 13 residues. Trimming shortened V by 8 bases and J by 3 bases, and 11 bases separated the two germline ends. CDR1 and CDR2 from the germline V gene are GTSNPN and SVGIG (reference sequence). The CDR3 reads CAGRGNGANVLTF. DNA for the CDR3: TGTGCCGGACGGGGGAATGGGGCCAACGTCCTGACTTTC.

V gene TRBV12-5 combines with J gene TRBJ1-2; 7 bases align to TRBD1. CDR1 and CDR2 (germline): LGHNT, FRNRAP. The junction had 11 bases not matched to a gene; V was cut back by 4 bases and J by 12 bases. This CDR3 has 13 residues. The CDR3 here is CASGSPLSGGDTF. In DNA form, the CDR3 reads TGTGCTAGTGGTTCACCCTTGTCAGGGGGAGACACCTTC.

The V gene is TRBV19, the J gene TRBJ1-1, with 7 bases lining up with TRBD1. The ends lost 3 bases at V and 3 bases at J; junction bases unmatched: 4. Germline assignment: CDR1 LNHDA and CDR2 SQIVND (reference sequence). The CDR3 totals 14 residues. The CDR3 sequence is CASSIVGGHTEAFF. CDR3 nucleotides: TGTGCCAGTAGTATCGTAGGGGGCCACACTGAAGCTTTCTTT. The complete variable domain, with remaining parts taken from reference TRBV19 and TRBJ1-1, reads DGGITQSPKYLFRKEGQNVTLSCEQNLNHDAMYWYRQDPGQGLRLIYYSQIVNDFQKGDIAEGYSVSREKKESFPLTVTSAQKNPTAFYLCASSIVGGHTEAFFGQGTRLTVV.

The rearrangement joins TRBV12-5 to TRBJ2-1, with a weak D call TRBD1 (6 bases). The CDR3 sequence is 16 residues long. CDR1 LGHNT and CDR2 FRNRAP come from the germline V gene. Trimming shortened V by 2 bases and J by 3 bases, and 14 bases separated the two germline ends. For the CDR3, the DNA is TGTGCTAGTGGTTTGTCCACCGCAGGGGTCTACAATGAGCAGTTCTTC. It encodes CASGLSTAGVYNEQFF.

This sequence joins TRBV5-1 and TRBJ1-2; D ambiguous. CDR3 size: 12 residues. CDR1 is SGHRS and CDR2 is YFSETQ in the germline V gene. V was cut by 5 bases and J by 4 bases, with 9 bases left in between. In DNA, the CDR3 is TGCGCCAGCAGTGACGACTTCTATGGCTACACCTTC. This encodes CASSDDFYGYTF.

With regard to this clone: Additional DNA sequences in this sample encode the identical CDR3. J is TRBJ1-3 and V is TRBV18; TRBD1 is a possible D gene (5 bases). The ends were cut back, 0 bases at V and 8 bases at J, with 8 bases in the middle. Germline V gene data show CDR1 as KGHSH and CDR2 as LQKENI. CDR3 length: 13 amino acids. Here the CDR3 reads CASSPPTRDTIYF. The CDR3, as DNA: TGTGCCAGCTCACCACCAACCAGGGACACCATATATTTT.

Points on this clone: The junction shows a germline mismatch at one end, possibly a read error. The chain carries TRBV6-5 and TRBJ2-4; 10 positions match TRBD2. Germline V gene sequence: CDR1 MNHEY, CDR2 SVGAGI. The CDR3 spans 13 residues. The CDR3 DNA reads TGTGCCAGCAGCGACCTCCCGACTAGCGGGCGGTATTTC. Translation: CASSDLPTSGRYF.

The table lists this clone with a few counts. The gene calls are TRBV2 and TRBJ2-3, with unresolved D. Trimming pared 6 bases from V and 4 bases from J, leaving 8 bases between. The CDR3 runs to 12 residues. CDR1 and CDR2 from the germline V gene are SNHLY and FYNNEI. The CDR3 DNA reads TGTGCCAGCAGAACTCTTGCAGATACGCAGTATTTT. Amino acid sequence: CASRTLADTQYF.

Turning to this clone: The same CDR3 can be traced to other DNA sequences in this sample. The chain uses TRBV10-3 and TRBJ1-1; D possibly corresponds to TRBD1 (6 bases). The germline CDR1 and CDR2 sequences are ENHRY and SYGVKD. This CDR3 comprises 16 residues. With 6 bases removed from V and 0 bases from J, the gap between germline ends came to 17 bases. CDR3 residues: CAISRARGGLNTEAFF. Written as DNA, the CDR3 is TGTGCCATCAGCAGGGCGCGCGGGGGCTTGAACACTGAAGCTTTCTTT.